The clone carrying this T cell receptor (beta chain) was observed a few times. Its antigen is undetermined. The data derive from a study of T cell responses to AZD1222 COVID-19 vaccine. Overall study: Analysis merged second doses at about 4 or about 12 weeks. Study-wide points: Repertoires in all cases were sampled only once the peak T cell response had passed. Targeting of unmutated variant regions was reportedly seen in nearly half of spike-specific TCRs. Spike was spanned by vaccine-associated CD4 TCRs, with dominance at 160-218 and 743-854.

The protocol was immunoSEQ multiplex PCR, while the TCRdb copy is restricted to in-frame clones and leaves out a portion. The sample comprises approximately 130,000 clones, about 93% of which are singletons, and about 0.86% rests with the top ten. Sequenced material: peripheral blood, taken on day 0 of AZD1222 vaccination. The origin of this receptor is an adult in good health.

The CDR3 nucleotides read TGTGCCAGCAGTTACTCGCGGGCCTGGGGCTACACCTTC. It is translated as CASSYSRAWGYTF. The rearrangement links TRBV6-5 to TRBJ1-2; D uncertain. Trimming left V 0 bases short and J 8 bases short, with 10 bases between. The CDR3 is made up of 13 amino acids. Germline CDR1 reads MNHEY; CDR2 reads SVGAGI.